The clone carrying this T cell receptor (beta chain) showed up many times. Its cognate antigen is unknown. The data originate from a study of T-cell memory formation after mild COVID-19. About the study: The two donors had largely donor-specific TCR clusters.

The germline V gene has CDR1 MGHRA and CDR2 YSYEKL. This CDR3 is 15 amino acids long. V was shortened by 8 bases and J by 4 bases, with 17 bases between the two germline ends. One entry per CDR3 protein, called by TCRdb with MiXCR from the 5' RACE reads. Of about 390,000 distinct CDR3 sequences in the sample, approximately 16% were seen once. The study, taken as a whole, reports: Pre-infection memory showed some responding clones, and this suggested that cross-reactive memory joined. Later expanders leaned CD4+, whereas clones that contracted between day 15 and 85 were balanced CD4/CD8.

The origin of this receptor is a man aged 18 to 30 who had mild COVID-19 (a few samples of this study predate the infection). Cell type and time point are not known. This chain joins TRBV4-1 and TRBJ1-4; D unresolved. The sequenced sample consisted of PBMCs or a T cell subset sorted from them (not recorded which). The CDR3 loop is CASLNPGSGNEKLFF. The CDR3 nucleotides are TGCGCCAGCCTAAACCCCGGGTCAGGTAATGAAAAACTGTTTTTT.